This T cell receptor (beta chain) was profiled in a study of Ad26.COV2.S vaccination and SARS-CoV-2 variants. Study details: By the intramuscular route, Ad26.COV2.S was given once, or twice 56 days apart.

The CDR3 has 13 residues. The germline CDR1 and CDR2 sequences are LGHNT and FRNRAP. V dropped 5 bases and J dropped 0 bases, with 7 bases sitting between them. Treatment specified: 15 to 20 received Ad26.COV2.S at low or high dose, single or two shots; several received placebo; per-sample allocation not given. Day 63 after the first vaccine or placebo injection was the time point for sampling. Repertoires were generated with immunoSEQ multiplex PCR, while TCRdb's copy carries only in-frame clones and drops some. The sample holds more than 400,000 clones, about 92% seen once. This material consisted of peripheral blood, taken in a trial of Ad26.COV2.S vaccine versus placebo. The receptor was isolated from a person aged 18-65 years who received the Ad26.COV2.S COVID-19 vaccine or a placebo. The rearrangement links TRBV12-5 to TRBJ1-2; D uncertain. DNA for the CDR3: TGTGCTAGTGGTCGCGGAACTAACTATGGCTACACCTTC. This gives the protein CASGRGTNYGYTF.